This T cell receptor (beta chain) stems from a study of blood T cells in healthy people across ages. Study outcomes and limitations: Strong correlation linked observed beta diversity and percent naive T cells.

Germline V gene lookup returns CDR1 SGHDN and CDR2 FVKESK. The CDR3 totals 13 residues. With 4 bases removed from V and 10 bases from J, the gap between germline ends came to 16 bases. This clonotype was observed at least ten times. Its antigen is as yet unknown. A second roughly 6 to 11 cycle PCR used barcoded and J-beta primers. MiXCR, run by TCRdb on the 5' RACE reads, gives a single entry per CDR3 protein. The table lists around 780,000 distinct CDR3 sequences, 20% to 30% of them singletons. A further study also used this sample, focusing on T cells of mothers and their children. That source reports: Maternal samples each gave over 8.5 million TCR beta CDR3 reads, and child samples approximately 3 million each. Overlap measured in related mother-child pairs was slightly, non-significantly higher than in unrelated pairs.

The receptor was isolated from a boy under 18 in good health. The chain has TRBV14 and TRBJ2-5; either TRBD1 or TRBD2 may fit D (5 bases each). The sample comprised blood. This CDR3 reads CASSPGTPLGQYF. CDR3 DNA sequence: TGTGCCAGCAGCCCGGGGACGCCCTTGGGCCAGTACTTC.